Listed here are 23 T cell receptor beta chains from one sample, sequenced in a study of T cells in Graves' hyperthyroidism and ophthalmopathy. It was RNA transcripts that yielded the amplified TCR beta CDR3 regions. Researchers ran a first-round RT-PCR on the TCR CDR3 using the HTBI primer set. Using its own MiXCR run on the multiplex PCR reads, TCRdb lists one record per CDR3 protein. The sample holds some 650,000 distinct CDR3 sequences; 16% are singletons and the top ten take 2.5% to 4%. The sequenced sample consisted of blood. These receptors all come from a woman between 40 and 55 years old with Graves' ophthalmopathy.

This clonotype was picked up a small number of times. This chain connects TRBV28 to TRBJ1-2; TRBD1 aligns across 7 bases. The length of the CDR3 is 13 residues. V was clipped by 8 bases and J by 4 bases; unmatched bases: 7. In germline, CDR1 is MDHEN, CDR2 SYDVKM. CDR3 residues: CASRQGNTYGYTF. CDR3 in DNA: TGTGCCAGCCGACAGGGCAATACCTATGGCTACACCTTC.

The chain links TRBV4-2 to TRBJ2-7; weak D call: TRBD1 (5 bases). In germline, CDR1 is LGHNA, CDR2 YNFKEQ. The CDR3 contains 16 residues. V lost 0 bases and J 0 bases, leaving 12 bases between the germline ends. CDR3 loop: CASSQDGAGYSYEQYF. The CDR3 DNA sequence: TGTGCCAGCAGCCAAGATGGGGCCGGATACTCCTACGAGCAGTACTTC.

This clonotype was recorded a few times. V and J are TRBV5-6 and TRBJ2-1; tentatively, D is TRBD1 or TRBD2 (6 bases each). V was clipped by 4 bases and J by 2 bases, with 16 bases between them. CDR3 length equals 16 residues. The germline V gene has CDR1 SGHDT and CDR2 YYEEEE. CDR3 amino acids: CASSDLMEGAYNEQFF. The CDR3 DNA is TGTGCCAGCAGCGATCTGATGGAGGGGGCCTACAATGAGCAGTTCTTC.

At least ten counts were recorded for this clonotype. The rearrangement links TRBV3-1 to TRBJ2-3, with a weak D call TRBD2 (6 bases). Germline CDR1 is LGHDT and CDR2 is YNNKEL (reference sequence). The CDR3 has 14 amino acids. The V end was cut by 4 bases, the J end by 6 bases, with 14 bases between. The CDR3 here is CASSPLGAGDTQYF. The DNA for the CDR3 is TGTGCCAGCAGCCCTTTAGGGGCGGGGGATACGCAGTATTTT.

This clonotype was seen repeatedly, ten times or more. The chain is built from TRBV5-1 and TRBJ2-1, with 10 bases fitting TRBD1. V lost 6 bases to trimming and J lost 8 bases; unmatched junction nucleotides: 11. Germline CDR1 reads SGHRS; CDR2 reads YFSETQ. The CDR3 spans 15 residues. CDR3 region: CASIPGQGFLDEQFF. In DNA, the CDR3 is TGCGCCAGCATCCCGGGACAGGGGTTTTTGGATGAGCAGTTCTTC. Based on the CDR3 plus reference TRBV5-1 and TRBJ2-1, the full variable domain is KAGVTQTPRYLIKTRGQQVTLSCSPISGHRSVSWYQQTPGQGLQFLFEYFSETQRNKGNFPGRFSGRQFSNSRSEMNVSTLELGDSALYLCASIPGQGFLDEQFFGPGTRLTVL.

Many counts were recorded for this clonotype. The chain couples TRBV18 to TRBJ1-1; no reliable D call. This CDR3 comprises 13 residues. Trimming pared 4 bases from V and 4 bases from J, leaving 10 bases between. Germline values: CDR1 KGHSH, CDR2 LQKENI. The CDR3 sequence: CASSQGPGTEAFF. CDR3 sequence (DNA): TGTGCCAGCTCACAAGGTCCTGGCACTGAAGCTTTCTTT.

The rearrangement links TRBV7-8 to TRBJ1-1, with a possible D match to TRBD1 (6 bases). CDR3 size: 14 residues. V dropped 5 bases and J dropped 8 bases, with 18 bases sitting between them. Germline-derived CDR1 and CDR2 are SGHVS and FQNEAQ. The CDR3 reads CASSQGGGPSEAFF. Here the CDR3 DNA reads TGTGCCAGCAGCCAGGGCGGGGGGCCCTCCGAAGCTTTCTTT.

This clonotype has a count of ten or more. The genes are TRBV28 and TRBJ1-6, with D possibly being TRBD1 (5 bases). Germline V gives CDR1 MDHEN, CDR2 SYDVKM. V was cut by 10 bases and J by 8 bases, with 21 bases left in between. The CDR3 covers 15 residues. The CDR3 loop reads CATPGEGRIDSPLHF. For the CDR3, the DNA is TGTGCCACCCCTGGGGAGGGGAGGATTGATTCACCCCTCCACTTT.

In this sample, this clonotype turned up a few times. CDR3 protein: CASSDYYGYTF. The CDR3 DNA sequence: TGTGCCAGCAGCGATTACTATGGCTACACCTTC. The chain has TRBV11-2 and TRBJ1-2; D ambiguous. Germline CDR1 is SGHAT and CDR2 is FQNNGV. The CDR3 has 11 residues. Trimming stripped 5 bases from V and 3 bases from J, with 4 bases between.

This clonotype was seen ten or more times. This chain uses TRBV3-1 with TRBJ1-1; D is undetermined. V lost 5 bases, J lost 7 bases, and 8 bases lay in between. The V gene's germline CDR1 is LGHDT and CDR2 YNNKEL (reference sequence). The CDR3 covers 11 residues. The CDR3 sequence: CASSSRGEAFF. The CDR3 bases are TGTGCCAGCAGCTCCCGGGGTGAAGCTTTCTTT. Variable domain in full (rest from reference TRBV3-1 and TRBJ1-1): DTAVSQTPKYLVTQMGNDKSIKCEQNLGHDTMYWYKQDSKKFLKIMFSYNNKELIINETVPNRFSPKSPDKAHLNLHINSLELGDSAVYFCASSSRGEAFFGQGTRLTVV.

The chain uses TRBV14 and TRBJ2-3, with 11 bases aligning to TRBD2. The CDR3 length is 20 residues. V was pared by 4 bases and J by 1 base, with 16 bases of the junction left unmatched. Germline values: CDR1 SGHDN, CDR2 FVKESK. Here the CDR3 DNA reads TGTGCCAGCAGCCCGACCCCCCCCGGGGCTAGCGGGAGGCGCACAGATACGCAGTATTTT. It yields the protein CASSPTPPGASGRRTDTQYF.

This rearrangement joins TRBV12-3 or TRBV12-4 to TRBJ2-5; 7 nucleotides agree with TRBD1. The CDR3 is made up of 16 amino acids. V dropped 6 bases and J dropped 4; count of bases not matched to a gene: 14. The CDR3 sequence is CASSYSGQSLSETQYF. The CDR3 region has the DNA TGTGCCAGCAGCTACTCGGGACAGTCGTTATCAGAGACCCAGTACTTC.

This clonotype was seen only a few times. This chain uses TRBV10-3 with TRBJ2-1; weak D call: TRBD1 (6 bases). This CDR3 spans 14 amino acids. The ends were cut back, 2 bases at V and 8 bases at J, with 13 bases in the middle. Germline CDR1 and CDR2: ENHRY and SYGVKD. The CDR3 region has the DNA TGTGCCATCAGTGAGGGCTACCCAGGGGATGAGCAGTTCTTC. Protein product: CAISEGYPGDEQFF.

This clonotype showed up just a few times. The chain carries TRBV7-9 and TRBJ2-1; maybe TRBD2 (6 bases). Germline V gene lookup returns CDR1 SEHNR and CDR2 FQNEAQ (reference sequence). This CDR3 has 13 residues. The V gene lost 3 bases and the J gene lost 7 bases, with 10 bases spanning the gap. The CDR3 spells CASSFEGRNEQFF. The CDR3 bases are TGTGCCAGCAGCTTCGAGGGGAGGAATGAGCAGTTCTTC.

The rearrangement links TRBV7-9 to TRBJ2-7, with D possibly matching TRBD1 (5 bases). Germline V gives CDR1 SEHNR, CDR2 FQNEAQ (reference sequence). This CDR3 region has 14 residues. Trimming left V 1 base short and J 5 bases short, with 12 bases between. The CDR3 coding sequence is TGTGCCAGCAGCTTAGGGACAACGTGGAACGAGCAGTACTTC. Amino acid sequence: CASSLGTTWNEQYF.

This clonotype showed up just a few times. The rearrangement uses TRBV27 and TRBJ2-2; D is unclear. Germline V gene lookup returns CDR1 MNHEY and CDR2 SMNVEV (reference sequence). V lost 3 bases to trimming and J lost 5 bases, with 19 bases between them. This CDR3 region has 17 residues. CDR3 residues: CASSFWVQERRTGELFF. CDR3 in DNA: TGTGCCAGCAGTTTTTGGGTGCAGGAGAGGAGAACCGGGGAGCTGTTTTTT.

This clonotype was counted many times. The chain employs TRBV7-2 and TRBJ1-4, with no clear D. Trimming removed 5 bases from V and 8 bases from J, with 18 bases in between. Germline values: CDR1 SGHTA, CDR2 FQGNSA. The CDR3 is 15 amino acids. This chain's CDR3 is CASSTYTALGEKLFF. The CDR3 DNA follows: TGTGCCAGCAGCACCTACACCGCCCTAGGGGAAAAACTGTTTTTT.

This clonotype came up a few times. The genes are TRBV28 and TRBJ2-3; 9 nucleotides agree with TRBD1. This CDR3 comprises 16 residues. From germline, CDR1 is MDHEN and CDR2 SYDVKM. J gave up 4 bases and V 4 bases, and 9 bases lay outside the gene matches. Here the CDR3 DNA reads TGTGCCAGCAGTTCTCCTACAGGGGGCCAAGCAGATACGCAGTATTTT. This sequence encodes CASSSPTGGQADTQYF.

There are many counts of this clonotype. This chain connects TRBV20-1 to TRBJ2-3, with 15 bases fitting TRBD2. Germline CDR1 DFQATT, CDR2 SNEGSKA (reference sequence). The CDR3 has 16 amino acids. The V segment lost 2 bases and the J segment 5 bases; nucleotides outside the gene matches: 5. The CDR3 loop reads CSARSGLAGGVDTQYF. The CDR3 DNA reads TGCAGTGCTAGATCTGGACTAGCGGGAGGGGTAGATACGCAGTATTTT.

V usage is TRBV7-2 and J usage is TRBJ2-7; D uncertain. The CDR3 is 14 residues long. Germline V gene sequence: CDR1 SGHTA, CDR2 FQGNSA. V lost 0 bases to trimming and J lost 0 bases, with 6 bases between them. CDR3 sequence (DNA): TGTGCCAGCAGCTTAGCGGATATCTCCTACGAGCAGTACTTC. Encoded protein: CASSLADISYEQYF.

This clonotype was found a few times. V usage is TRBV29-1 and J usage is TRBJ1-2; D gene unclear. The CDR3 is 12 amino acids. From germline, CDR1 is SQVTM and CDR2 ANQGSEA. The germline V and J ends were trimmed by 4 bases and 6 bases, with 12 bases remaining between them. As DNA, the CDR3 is TGCAGCGTTGTAGGACCGAGCGATGGCTACACCTTC. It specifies CSVVGPSDGYTF.

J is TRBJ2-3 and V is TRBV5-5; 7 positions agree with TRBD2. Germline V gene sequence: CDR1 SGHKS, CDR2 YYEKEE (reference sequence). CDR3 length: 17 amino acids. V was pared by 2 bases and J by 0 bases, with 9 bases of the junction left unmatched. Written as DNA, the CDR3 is TGTGCCAGCAGCTTCCGGGGGGTTATTCCTAGCACAGATACGCAGTATTTT. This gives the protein CASSFRGVIPSTDTQYF.

The CDR3 loop reads CASIQDRGFHGYTF. CDR3 bases: TGTGCCAGCATCCAGGACAGGGGGTTTCATGGCTACACCTTC. The rearrangement links TRBV28 to TRBJ1-2; 10 bases are shared with TRBD1. Germline CDR1 MDHEN, CDR2 SYDVKM. After removal of 7 bases from V and 6 bases from J, the junction contained 8 bases not matched to a gene. This CDR3 has 14 amino acids.